These T cell receptor beta chains were read from a single sample in a study of response to subunit inactivated influenza vaccine. TCRdb called the RT-PCR reads again in MiXCR, with one record for every CDR3 protein. The sample includes around 600,000 distinct CDR3 sequences, 11% seen only once; the top ten take approximately 9.9%. This sample was also put to use in a study of T cells expressing NK-cell markers.

The sample here was PBMCs from blood, taken on the day of vaccination. The receptors were gathered from a man in his forties or fifties who received an inactivated influenza vaccine. The CDR3 runs from the conserved cysteine through the conserved F or W. D genes are given only for firm matches. Expanded clones are given a class, and other clones once, few, many or no size at all.

-,TRBJ2-1,many,TRBV4-1,CASSPNDNEQFF,TGCGCCAGCAGCCCGAATGACAATGAGCAGTTCTTC
-,TRBJ1-6,many,TRBV5-1,CASSLAEDSPLHF,TGCGCCAGCAGCTTGGCAGAAGATTCACCCCTCCACTTT
TRBD1,TRBJ2-7,few,TRBV29-1,CSVVITGTGYEQYF,TGCAGCGTGGTAATAACCGGGACAGGGTACGAGCAGTACTTC
-,TRBJ2-7,few,TRBV20-1,CSGRVMRIAETYEQYF,TGCAGTGGACGCGTAATGCGGATAGCTGAAACCTACGAGCAGTACTTC
-,TRBJ1-2,-,TRBV12-3/TRBV12-4,CASSYPGDGYTF,TGTGCCAGCAGTTACCCGGGGGACGGCTACACCTTC
TRBD1,TRBJ2-3,many,TRBV10-1,CASSPSRQGTQYF,TGCGCCAGCAGTCCTAGTCGACAGGGGACGCAGTATTTT
-,TRBJ2-7,many,TRBV12-3/TRBV12-4,CASSPGLYSEQYF,TGTGCCAGCAGTCCGGGACTTTATAGCGAGCAGTACTTC
-,TRBJ1-4,-,TRBV7-2,CASSPAVNEKLFF,TGTGCCAGCAGCCCGGCAGTGAATGAAAAACTGTTTTTT
TRBD2,TRBJ2-1,-,TRBV5-1,CASSLTGGPVNEQFF,TGCGCCAGCAGCTTGACGGGAGGGCCGGTGAATGAGCAGTTCTTC
-,TRBJ2-7,few,TRBV25-1,CASSEYNNEQYF,TGTGCCAGCAGTGAATATAACAACGAGCAGTACTTC
-,TRBJ2-2,-,TRBV20-1,CSARDLGNTGELFF,TGCAGTGCTAGAGATCTAGGGAACACCGGGGAGCTGTTTTTT
-,TRBJ2-3,many,TRBV4-2,CASSQFGGTDTQYF,TGTGCCAGCAGCCAATTCGGAGGGACAGATACGCAGTATTTT
TRBD1,TRBJ2-7,few,TRBV7-9,CASSYPGQSYEQYF,TGTGCCAGCAGCTATCCGGGACAGAGTTACGAGCAGTACTTC
TRBD1,TRBJ1-1,-,TRBV10-3,CAITGRQGDTEAFF,TGTGCCATCACCGGTAGACAGGGGGACACTGAAGCTTTCTTT
-,TRBJ2-4,many,TRBV29-1,CSVAAGSRRGRKWIQYF,TGCAGCGTTGCGGCAGGGTCGCGGCGCGGCAGGAAATGGATTCAGTACTTC
-,TRBJ1-1,few,TRBV6-1,CASRGRANTEAFF,TGTGCCAGCAGAGGACGGGCAAACACTGAAGCTTTCTTT
-,TRBJ2-2,-,TRBV7-2,CASSLGGGGNTGELFF,TGTGCCAGCAGCTTAGGAGGGGGAGGGAACACCGGGGAGCTGTTTTTT
TRBD1,TRBJ2-7,-,TRBV12-3/TRBV12-4,CASSFRSQGEYEQYF,TGTGCCAGCAGTTTTAGGAGTCAGGGGGAATACGAGCAGTACTTC
-,TRBJ2-3,few,TRBV9,CASSVVGRANTDTQYF,TGTGCCAGCAGCGTAGTAGGTCGAGCGAACACAGATACGCAGTATTTT
-,TRBJ2-1,-,TRBV20-1,CSARDYQGYNEQFF,TGCAGTGCTAGAGATTACCAGGGATACAATGAGCAGTTCTTC
TRBD2,TRBJ2-7,many,TRBV27,CASSLREGYEQYF,TGTGCCAGCAGTCTGCGGGAGGGCTACGAGCAGTACTTC